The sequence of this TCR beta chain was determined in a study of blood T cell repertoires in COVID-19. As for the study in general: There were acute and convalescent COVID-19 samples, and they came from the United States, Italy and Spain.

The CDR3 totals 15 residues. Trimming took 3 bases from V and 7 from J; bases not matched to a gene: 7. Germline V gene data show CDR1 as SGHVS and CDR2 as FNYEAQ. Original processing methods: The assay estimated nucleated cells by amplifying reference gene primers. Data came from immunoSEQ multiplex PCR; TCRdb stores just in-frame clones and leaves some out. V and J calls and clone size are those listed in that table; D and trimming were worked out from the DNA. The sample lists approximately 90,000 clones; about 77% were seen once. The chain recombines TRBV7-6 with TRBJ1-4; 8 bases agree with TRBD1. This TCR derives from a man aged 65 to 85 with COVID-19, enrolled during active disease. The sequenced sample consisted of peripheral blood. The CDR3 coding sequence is TGTGCCAGCAGCTTGGCTGACAGGGGAGGTGAAAAACTGTTTTTT. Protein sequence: CASSLADRGGEKLFF. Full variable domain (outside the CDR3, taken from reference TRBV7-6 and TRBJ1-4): GAGVSQSPRYKVTKRGQDVALRCDPISGHVSLYWYRQALGQGPEFLTYFNYEAQQDKSGLPNDRFSAERPEGSISTLTIQRTEQRDSAMYRCASSLADRGGEKLFFGSGTQLSVL.